A selection of T cell receptor beta chains follows, all from one sample in a study of monozygotic twins with inflammatory bowel disease. TCRdb derives one entry per CDR3 protein from the 5' RACE reads, leaving out DNA. Its clone listing holds a few hundred thousand distinct CDR3 sequences. Material: blood. These receptors originate from a human donor with ulcerative colitis or Crohn's disease, or a healthy co-twin of an affected twin (not recorded which). Both conserved end residues are part of each CDR3.

CDR3 length	V gene	J gene	CDR3 protein
12	TRBV5-1	TRBJ1-2	CASSPYSIGYTF
13	TRBV20-1	TRBJ1-5	CSAKQGQEQPQHF
14	TRBV28	TRBJ1-6	CASRPGTGGSPLHF
15	TRBV6-4	TRBJ1-2	CASSPSDRANYGYTF
11	TRBV6-5	TRBJ2-7	CASSYLYEQYF
13	TRBV20-1	TRBJ2-3	CSARDQGPDTQYF
16	TRBV11-2	TRBJ2-3	CASSLSSGRVSDTQYF
15	TRBV30	TRBJ2-2	CASSTQGMNTGELFF
11	TRBV24-1	TRBJ2-1	CATSRMDEQFF
13	TRBV7-2	TRBJ1-2	CASSLGNSWGYTF
16	TRBV6-5	TRBJ1-1	CASSYSRGGQNTEAFF
15	TRBV12-3/TRBV12-4	TRBJ2-1	CASSRLAGENNEQFF
15	TRBV5-5	TRBJ2-1	CASSSSGTNYNEQFF
13	TRBV10-3	TRBJ1-1	CAIRQGGNTEAFF
15	TRBV5-1	TRBJ2-1	CASSSQRGGLDEQFF
15	TRBV6-1	TRBJ2-1	CASMSGSTVYNEQFF